Following are 25 T cell receptor beta chains from one sample sequenced in a study of T cell responses to AZD1222 COVID-19 vaccine. TCRdb's table, derived via immunoSEQ multiplex PCR, lists solely in-frame clones and lacks some. Among fewer than 200,000 clones listed, over 85% were seen once. Source: peripheral blood, taken 28 days after the second dose of the MenACWY control vaccine. The receptors here all came from an adult who received the MenACWY meningococcal vaccine as a control.

The genes are TRBV11-3 and TRBJ2-1, with D hard to call. This CDR3 spans 11 amino acids. Trimming took off 0 bases at V and 10 bases at J, with 4 bases between the two ends. The V gene's germline CDR1 is SGHNT and CDR2 YENEEA. CDR3 sequence reads: CASSLEREQFF. CDR3 sequence (DNA): TGTGCCAGCAGCTTAGAGAGGGAGCAGTTCTTC. The whole variable domain, remainder taken from reference TRBV11-3 and TRBJ2-1, is EAGVVQSPRYKIIEKKQPVAFWCNPISGHNTLYWYLQNLGQGPELLIRYENEEAVDDSQLPKDRFSAERLKGVDSTLKIQPAELGDSAVYLCASSLEREQFFGPGTRLTVL.

V gene TRBV11-3 combines with J gene TRBJ2-1, with 10 bases fitting TRBD2. CDR1 and CDR2 from the germline V gene are SGHNT and YENEEA. The CDR3 contains 16 residues. V was clipped by 5 bases and J by 4 bases; unmatched bases: 8. The CDR3 DNA is TGTGCCAGCAGCCCTGGGCCAGCGGGAGGGTACAATGAGCAGTTCTTC. Its translation: CASSPGPAGGYNEQFF.

The chain recombines TRBV7-6 with TRBJ2-3, with 7 positions matching TRBD2. V gave up 5 bases and J gave up 7 bases; unmatched junction bases: 12. CDR1 and CDR2 (germline): SGHVS, FNYEAQ. This CDR3 region has 15 residues. The CDR3, as DNA: TGTGCCAGCAGCGCAAGCGGGGCTAATGTGAATACGCAGTATTTT. Protein product: CASSASGANVNTQYF. Looking up the rest from reference TRBV7-6 and TRBJ2-3 gives the full variable domain: GAGVSQSPRYKVTKRGQDVALRCDPISGHVSLYWYRQALGQGPEFLTYFNYEAQQDKSGLPNDRFSAERPEGSISTLTIQRTEQRDSAMYRCASSASGANVNTQYFGPGTRLTVL.

J is TRBJ1-6 and V is TRBV30; weak D call: TRBD1 (5 bases). The germline V and J ends were trimmed by 5 bases and 9 bases, with 17 bases remaining between them. Germline CDR1 is GTSNPN and CDR2 is SVGIG (reference sequence). There are 14 residues in the CDR3. CDR3: CAWGPGGVRSPLHF. The CDR3 region has the DNA TGTGCCTGGGGTCCGGGAGGGGTTCGTTCACCCCTCCACTTT.

J is TRBJ2-7 and V is TRBV20-1; 10 nucleotides align to TRBD2. Per the germline V gene, CDR1 is DFQATT and CDR2 is SNEGSKA (reference sequence). Trimming took 3 bases from V and 3 from J; bases not matched to a gene: 5. CDR3 length: 14 amino acids. In DNA form, the CDR3 reads TGCAGTGCTAGTCAAGCGGGAGGGATCTACGAGCAGTACTTC. It translates to CSASQAGGIYEQYF.

The genes are TRBV5-1 and TRBJ1-3; 7 bases line up with TRBD1. Germline V gives CDR1 SGHRS, CDR2 YFSETQ. The trim removed 4 bases at V and 0 bases at J, leaving 10 bases unmatched. This CDR3 contains 17 residues. The CDR3 here is CASSPGDSQVSGNTIYF. The CDR3 region has the DNA TGCGCCAGCAGCCCGGGGGACAGCCAAGTCTCTGGAAACACCATATATTTT.

This chain connects TRBV6-6 to TRBJ2-3; 8 positions match TRBD2. Germline V gene lookup returns CDR1 MNHNY and CDR2 SVGAGI (reference sequence). The CDR3 length is 16 residues. The trim removed 2 bases at V and 2 bases at J, leaving 6 bases unmatched. CDR3 bases: TGTGCCAGCAGTTACGGCTGGGGACTAGACACAGATACGCAGTATTTT. This encodes CASSYGWGLDTDTQYF.

The gene calls are TRBV20-1 and TRBJ1-5; possible D gene TRBD1, 6 bases. Germline values: CDR1 DFQATT, CDR2 SNEGSKA (reference sequence). V lost 3 bases, J lost 6 bases, and 18 bases lay in between. The CDR3 has 15 amino acids. CDR3 DNA sequence: TGCAGTGCTAGTGGTGTCAGGGGACTCACTCAGCCCCAGCATTTT. Protein sequence: CSASGVRGLTQPQHF.

This clone was counted once. The chain links TRBV4-2 to TRBJ2-2, with D maybe TRBD1 (5 bases). This CDR3 contains 17 residues. The V gene's germline CDR1 is LGHNA and CDR2 YNFKEQ. V lost 0 bases, J lost 0 bases, and 11 bases lay in between. The CDR3 here is CASSQDRLTANTGELFF. The CDR3, as DNA: TGTGCCAGCAGCCAAGATCGGTTGACAGCGAACACCGGGGAGCTGTTTTTT.

J is TRBJ1-4 and V is TRBV2; D is unresolved. The CDR3 spans 15 residues. The V end was cut by 2 bases, the J end by 2 bases, with 9 bases between. Germline V CDR1 and CDR2: SNHLY, FYNNEI. CDR3 residues: CASSERAMTNEKLFF. The CDR3 nucleotides read TGTGCCAGCAGTGAAAGGGCGATGACTAATGAAAAACTGTTTTTT.

V is TRBV4-1 and J is TRBJ2-3, with no clear D. This CDR3 region has 17 residues. V was pared by 1 base and J by 0 bases, with 14 bases between. Germline assignment: CDR1 MGHRA and CDR2 YSYEKL. The CDR3 protein is CASSQVPGSLSTDTQYF. The CDR3 nucleotides read TGCGCCAGCAGCCAAGTGCCAGGATCCCTTAGCACAGATACGCAGTATTTT.

Written as DNA, the CDR3 is TGTGCCAGCAGCTTCTTAGCGGAGGGAGAGACCCAGTACTTC. Protein: CASSFLAEGETQYF. The rearrangement uses TRBV11-3 and TRBJ2-5, with D maybe TRBD2 (6 bases). The CDR3 totals 14 residues. V lost 3 bases and J lost 4, with 12 bases in between. CDR1 is SGHNT and CDR2 is YENEEA in the germline V gene.

The chain has TRBV24-1 and TRBJ2-1; D is ambiguous. Trimming took off 3 bases at V and 4 bases at J, with 9 bases between the two ends. Germline CDR1 KGHDR, CDR2 SFDVKD. The CDR3 runs 14 residues. CDR3 loop: CATSDPPPYNEQFF. The CDR3 coding sequence is TGTGCCACCAGTGATCCCCCCCCATACAATGAGCAGTTCTTC.

This clone showed up just a few times. In DNA, the CDR3 is TGTGCCAGCAGATCATACAGTATGAACACTGAAGCTTTCTTT. Protein: CASRSYSMNTEAFF. V is TRBV27 and J is TRBJ1-1; D unresolved. CDR1 MNHEY and CDR2 SMNVEV come from the germline V gene (reference sequence). The CDR3 is 14 residues long. V lost 6 bases to trimming and J lost 0 bases, with 11 bases between them.

Here the CDR3 reads CASSLGSNFLTGELFF. CDR3 nucleotides: TGCGCCAGCAGCTTGGGGTCTAACTTCCTCACCGGGGAGCTGTTTTTT. The rearrangement links TRBV5-1 to TRBJ2-2; no clear D gene. Between the trimmed V and J ends, which lost 0 bases and 4 bases, there was a span of 13 bases. This CDR3 is 16 amino acids long. Germline loops: CDR1 SGHRS, CDR2 YFSETQ. The complete variable domain, with remaining parts taken from reference TRBV5-1 and TRBJ2-2, reads KAGVTQTPRYLIKTRGQQVTLSCSPISGHRSVSWYQQTPGQGLQFLFEYFSETQRNKGNFPGRFSGRQFSNSRSEMNVSTLELGDSALYLCASSLGSNFLTGELFFGEGSRLTVL.

This chain links TRBV5-1 with TRBJ2-3; TRBD2 matches at 10 bases. The germline V gene encodes CDR1 SGHRS and CDR2 YFSETQ. J lost 7 bases, V lost 4 bases, and 18 bases had no gene match. This CDR3 spans 18 amino acids. The CDR3 spells CASSPGAASGGRGNTQYF. As DNA, the CDR3 is TGCGCCAGCAGCCCCGGCGCGGCTAGCGGGGGCCGGGGGAATACGCAGTATTTT.

V is TRBV30 and J is TRBJ1-2; D uncertain. Per germline, CDR1 GTSNPN and CDR2 SVGIG (reference sequence). CDR3 length: 12 amino acids. V lost 0 bases and J lost 4, with 6 bases in between. The DNA for the CDR3 is TGTGCCTGGAGTGTCTTGCCCTATGGCTACACCTTC. Translated: CAWSVLPYGYTF.

J is TRBJ1-1 and V is TRBV29-1; the D is unclear. CDR1 and CDR2 (germline): SQVTM, ANQGSEA. V was cut by 4 bases and J by 3 bases, with 9 bases left in between. This CDR3 region has 12 residues. The CDR3 reads CSVGHGDTEAFF. The DNA of the CDR3 is TGCAGCGTTGGCCATGGGGACACTGAAGCTTTCTTT.

The V gene is TRBV2, the J gene TRBJ1-2; possible D gene TRBD1, 6 bases. Trimming shortened V by 7 bases and J by 7 bases, and 13 bases separated the two germline ends. The CDR3 runs to 12 residues. The germline gives CDR1 SNHLY, CDR2 FYNNEI. Here the CDR3 reads CASIRGAPGYTF. In nucleotides, the CDR3 is TGTGCCAGCATTAGGGGGGCGCCTGGCTACACCTTC.

This chain links TRBV4-1 with TRBJ2-2; 9 bases agree with TRBD2. The germline CDR1 and CDR2 sequences are MGHRA and YSYEKL. The V and J ends lost 0 bases and 5 bases, in that order; junction bases with no gene match: 7. This CDR3 is 17 amino acids long. The CDR3 bases are TGCGCCAGCAGCCAAGATTTAGCGGGAGAGTTGACCGGGGAGCTGTTTTTT. As protein: CASSQDLAGELTGELFF.

The chain couples TRBV9 to TRBJ2-3, with 13 positions matching TRBD2. This CDR3 is 16 amino acids long. With V trimmed by 3 bases and J by 0 bases, 1 base remained unmatched. Per the germline V gene, CDR1 is SGDLS and CDR2 is YYNGEE. The CDR3 spells CASSEGLAGSTDTQYF. DNA for the CDR3: TGTGCCAGCAGCGAGGGACTAGCGGGGAGCACAGATACGCAGTATTTT.

This clone was detected only once. V usage is TRBV2 and J usage is TRBJ2-1; 7 nucleotides line up with TRBD2. J was trimmed by 5 bases and V by 3 bases; bases with no gene match: 13. Germline V gene data show CDR1 as SNHLY and CDR2 as FYNNEI. The CDR3 covers 17 residues. CDR3 nucleotides: TGTGCCAGCAGTGATCATGTCAGCGGGAAAGGGGACAATGAGCAGTTCTTC. Translated: CASSDHVSGKGDNEQFF.

V gene TRBV6-5 combines with J gene TRBJ2-1, with 7 bases lining up with TRBD2. V trimming: 6 bases; J trimming: 6 bases; junction bases outside the gene matches: 11. The CDR3 has 15 residues. Germline V lookup: CDR1 MNHEY, CDR2 SVGAGI. The CDR3 spells CASRLRGGPTNEQFF. The DNA for the CDR3 is TGTGCCAGCAGGCTCCGGGGAGGGCCAACCAATGAGCAGTTCTTC.

This chain joins TRBV7-2 and TRBJ2-2; D call uncertain. The CDR3 loop spans 16 amino acids. The germline V and J ends were trimmed by 1 base and 0 bases, with 9 bases remaining between them. CDR1 is SGHTA, CDR2 FQGNSA, per germline. CDR3 nucleotides: TGTGCCAGCAGCTTAGTCCCTCCTCCGAACACCGGGGAGCTGTTTTTT. Protein sequence: CASSLVPPPNTGELFF.

The chain has TRBV7-9 and TRBJ2-2; maybe TRBD1 (6 bases). V lost 2 bases, J lost 7 bases, and 11 bases lay in between. This CDR3 is built from 14 residues. Germline CDR1 reads SEHNR; CDR2 reads FQNEAQ (reference sequence). The CDR3 DNA is TGTGCCAGCAGCTTAAATCGAGGGGGCGGGGAGCTGTTTTTT. Residues: CASSLNRGGGELFF.